This T cell receptor beta chain came from a study of sequential checkpoint blockade in melanoma. The overall study: Maintenance nivolumab came after either treatment sequence.

Stated treatment: randomized to nivolumab then ipilimumab (arm A) or the reverse (arm B). Patients had received no earlier DNA-damaging chemotherapy. PBMC sorting kept live CD3+CD8+ cells without CD19 or CD56. CDR1 is SGHTS and CDR2 is YDEGEE in the germline V gene. The CDR3 is 15 amino acids. The V and J ends lost 1 base and 3 bases respectively, with 14 bases between them. Method: immunoSEQ multiplex PCR; TCRdb's copy keeps in-frame clones and lacks some. This sample has some 19,000 clones; about 69% occur once, and the top ten carry 18%. The chain has TRBV5-8 and TRBJ2-7; D perhaps matches TRBD1 (5 bases). Material: CD8+ T cells sorted from blood (inferred from file names), obtained from a patient given nivolumab and ipilimumab in sequence. The sequence derives from a human donor with melanoma. The CDR3 here is CASSLSGAPVYEQYF. CDR3 coding DNA: TGTGCCAGCAGCTTGTCTGGGGCCCCAGTCTACGAGCAGTACTTC. The complete variable domain, with remaining parts taken from reference TRBV5-8 and TRBJ2-7, reads EAGVTQSPTHLIKTRGQQATLRCSPISGHTSVYWYQQALGLGLQFLLWYDEGEERNRGNFPPRFSGRQFPNYSSELNVNALELEDSALYLCASSLSGAPVYEQYFGPGTRLTVT.